The 17 T cell receptor beta chains below come from one sample, sequenced in a study of blood T cell repertoires in COVID-19. Measured with immunoSEQ multiplex PCR; TCRdb has only the in-frame clones, and not every one. The data contain approximately 210,000 clones, 89% of them singletons. Sequences were obtained from peripheral blood. Source of these receptors: a woman aged 40 to 55 with acute or convalescent COVID-19.

In DNA form, the CDR3 reads TGTGCCAGCAGTGAACGTAGCGGACCAAACACAGATACGCAGTATTTT. Protein: CASSERSGPNTDTQYF. The chain is built from TRBV6-1 and TRBJ2-3; possible D gene TRBD2, 6 bases. Deletions cut 2 bases from V and 2 bases from J, with 14 bases between. Germline CDR1 is MNHNS and CDR2 is SASEGT. The CDR3 consists of 16 residues.

The genes are TRBV29-1 and TRBJ1-1; D call uncertain. Germline CDR1 is SQVTM and CDR2 is ANQGSEA. This CDR3 is built from 11 residues. Trimming cost V 8 bases and J 5 bases, with 12 bases left between them. The CDR3 loop is CSYGRGTEAFF. The CDR3 coding sequence is TGCAGCTATGGACGGGGAACTGAAGCTTTCTTT. The variable domain in full, completed from reference TRBV29-1 and TRBJ1-1, reads SAVISQKPSRDICQRGTSLTIQCQVDSQVTMMFWYRQQPGQSLTLIATANQGSEATYESGFVIDKFPISRPNLTFSTLTVSNMSPEDSSIYLCSYGRGTEAFFGQGTRLTVV.

This clone has a single count. This rearrangement joins TRBV6-5 to TRBJ2-2; D might be TRBD2 (6 bases). V was clipped by 7 bases and J by 6 bases, with 12 bases between them. CDR3 size: 13 residues. Germline V CDR1 and CDR2: MNHEY, SVGAGI. The CDR3 DNA reads as TGTGCCAGCACGGGGACTCTAGCCGGGGAGCTGTTTTTT. Residues: CASTGTLAGELFF.

The V gene is TRBV29-1, the J gene TRBJ1-1; D ambiguous. CDR1 is SQVTM, CDR2 ANQGSEA, per germline. This CDR3 spans 12 amino acids. V lost 4 bases to trimming and J lost 5 bases, with 11 bases between them. In DNA, the CDR3 is TGCAGCGTTGTTTGGGCAACTACTGAAGCTTTCTTT. The encoded protein is CSVVWATTEAFF. Variable domain in full (rest from reference TRBV29-1 and TRBJ1-1): SAVISQKPSRDICQRGTSLTIQCQVDSQVTMMFWYRQQPGQSLTLIATANQGSEATYESGFVIDKFPISRPNLTFSTLTVSNMSPEDSSIYLCSVVWATTEAFFGQGTRLTVV.

The rearrangement joins TRBV2 to TRBJ1-1, with D unclear. The CDR3 sequence is 12 residues long. CDR1 SNHLY and CDR2 FYNNEI come from the germline V gene. The V and J ends lost 6 bases and 1 base respectively, with 6 bases between them. The CDR3 region has the DNA TGTGCCAGCAGGAACAGGAACACTGAAGCTTTCTTT. Translated: CASRNRNTEAFF.

The V call is TRBV6-5, the J call TRBJ1-1; TRBD1 might be the D (5 bases). CDR3 length equals 15 residues. Trimming cost V 8 bases and J 1 base, with 17 bases left between them. CDR1 and CDR2 (germline): MNHEY, SVGAGI. The chain's CDR3 is CASSGVSSGNTEAFF. CDR3 in DNA: TGTGCCAGCTCGGGGGTAAGCTCTGGGAACACTGAAGCTTTCTTT.

The chain has TRBV5-1 and TRBJ2-7, with D tentatively TRBD1 (6 bases). Trimming took off 0 bases at V and 3 bases at J, with 13 bases between the two ends. CDR3 length equals 15 residues. The germline V gene encodes CDR1 SGHRS and CDR2 YFSETQ. The CDR3 is CASSLAPEQGYEQYV. CDR3 sequence (DNA): TGCGCCAGCAGCTTGGCCCCAGAACAGGGCTACGAGCAGTACGTC.

V gene TRBV10-3 combines with J gene TRBJ1-2; the D is unclear. There are 15 residues in the CDR3. The germline V and J ends were trimmed by 6 bases and 0 bases, with 14 bases remaining between them. Germline CDR1 is ENHRY and CDR2 is SYGVKD. In DNA form, the CDR3 reads TGTGCCATCAGCCACACGACGGACTCTAACTATGGCTACACCTTC. It translates to CAISHTTDSNYGYTF.

The CDR3 protein is CASSIPDRGPFYEQYV. DNA of the CDR3: TGTGCCAGCAGTATACCTGACAGGGGACCTTTCTACGAGCAGTACGTC. The chain has TRBV2 and TRBJ2-7, with TRBD1 matching over 8 bases. CDR3 length: 16 amino acids. Germline CDR1 reads SNHLY; CDR2 reads FYNNEI. V lost 5 bases to trimming and J lost 3 bases; unmatched junction nucleotides: 12.

J is TRBJ1-4 and V is TRBV6-1; 7 nucleotides line up with TRBD1. The junction had 16 bases not matched to a gene; V was cut back by 4 bases and J by 8 bases. CDR1 and CDR2 (germline): MNHNS, SASEGT. This CDR3 comprises 17 residues. The DNA of the CDR3 is TGTGCCAGCAGTGTTCCTACGAGGGGGCAGATCACGGAAAAACTGTTTTTT. Translating gives CASSVPTRGQITEKLFF.

The genes are TRBV10-3 and TRBJ2-5; 11 nucleotides align to TRBD2. The CDR3 loop spans 20 amino acids. Germline CDR1 ENHRY, CDR2 SYGVKD. The junction had 19 bases not matched to a gene; V was cut back by 3 bases and J by 4 bases. Here the CDR3 reads CAISEPGTGSSGGPRETQYF. The CDR3, as DNA: TGTGCCATCAGTGAACCTGGGACAGGATCTAGCGGGGGGCCGAGAGAGACCCAGTACTTC.

The CDR3 DNA sequence: TGCGCCAGCAGCCTGGAGGACCCGCGGGGAGAGCAGTACGTC. It yields the protein CASSLEDPRGEQYV. V gene TRBV5-1 combines with J gene TRBJ2-7; maybe TRBD2 (6 bases). The V end was cut by 4 bases, the J end by 7 bases, with 18 bases between. The germline CDR1 and CDR2 sequences are SGHRS and YFSETQ. The CDR3 sequence is 14 residues long.

There are a few counts of this clone. The CDR3 DNA reads as TGTGCCAGTAGTGATACAGGGAGCCCTAATGAAAAACTGTTTTTT. Translated, it gives CASSDTGSPNEKLFF. The J gene is TRBJ1-4, the V gene TRBV19; the D gene is possibly TRBD1 (6 bases). In germline, CDR1 is LNHDA, CDR2 SQIVND (reference sequence). The CDR3 totals 15 residues. The V and J ends lost 5 bases and 3 bases respectively, with 13 bases between them.

The chain employs TRBV28 and TRBJ1-3; the D gene is possibly TRBD1 (5 bases). Germline lookup yields CDR1 MDHEN and CDR2 SYDVKM. CDR3 size: 14 residues. V was clipped by 6 bases and J by 0 bases, with 9 bases between them. The CDR3 DNA reads TGTGCCAGCAGGGACATTAGCTCTGGAAACACCATATATTTT. Amino acids: CASRDISSGNTIYF.

This chain links TRBV7-7 with TRBJ2-5; TRBD2 agrees at 7 bases. The length of the CDR3 is 14 residues. V shed 5 bases, J shed 2 bases, and the junction held 5 bases outside the gene matches. Germline V gives CDR1 SSHAT, CDR2 FNYEAQ (reference sequence). The CDR3 nucleotides are TGTGCCAGCAGCCTCAGCGGGACTCAAGAGACCCAGTACTTC. Translation gives CASSLSGTQETQYF. The variable domain in full, completed from reference TRBV7-7 and TRBJ2-5, reads GAGVSQSPRYKVTKRGQDVTLRCDPISSHATLYWYQQALGQGPEFLTYFNYEAQPDKSGLPSDRFSAERPEGSISTLTIQRTEQRDSAMYRCASSLSGTQETQYFGPGTRLLVL.

The V call is TRBV2, the J call TRBJ1-5; D is unresolved. CDR1 is SNHLY and CDR2 is FYNNEI in the germline V gene. The CDR3 is 15 residues long. The V end was cut by 7 bases, the J end by 2 bases, with 15 bases between. The CDR3 DNA sequence: TGTGCCAGCAACGCTCTGGGAGGTGGCAATCAGCCCCAGCATTTT. Amino acids: CASNALGGGNQPQHF.

The chain carries TRBV5-1 and TRBJ2-1; 10 bases agree with TRBD2. Trimming removed 6 bases from V and 2 bases from J; junction bases left unmatched: 5. The germline CDR1 and CDR2 sequences are SGHRS and YFSETQ. CDR3 length: 15 amino acids. The CDR3, as DNA: TGCGCCAGCATATACGGGACTAGCGCCTACAATGAGCAGTTCTTC. Protein product: CASIYGTSAYNEQFF.